This TCR beta chain was identified in a study of T-cell reconstitution after alpha-beta-depleted transplantation in children. Unique molecular identifiers were built into the TCRbeta library. TCRdb analysed the PCR reads with MiXCR anew, one entry per CDR3 protein. The sample lists around 700,000 distinct CDR3 sequences, less than 15% seen once, with 0.75% to 0.85% in the top ten. Study observations and caveats: The origin of high day-60 TCRbeta diversity in some patients lay in surviving recipient T cells and thymic progenitors. The origin of alpha-beta T cells about two months after transplant was reportedly several hundred expanded graft clones. A year had passed since transplant, and T-cell counts and diversity by then came mostly from newly produced T cells.

The V gene lost 5 bases and the J gene lost 6 bases, with 16 bases spanning the gap. CDR1 LGHDT and CDR2 YNNKEL come from the germline V gene (reference sequence). The CDR3 loop spans 14 amino acids. This clonotype was seen a handful of times. Its antigen is not known. The sequencing here drew on PBMCs, taken before TCRalphabeta/CD19-depleted stem cell transplant. The TCR comes from a girl aged 2-15 years with congenital amegakaryocytic thrombocytopenia, due to receive a stem cell transplant. The chain recombines TRBV3-1 with TRBJ1-1; no clear D gene. The CDR3 nucleotides read TGTGCCAGCAGCTCCGGACGGGGAAGGGCTGAAGCTTTCTTT. Translating it yields CASSSGRGRAEAFF.